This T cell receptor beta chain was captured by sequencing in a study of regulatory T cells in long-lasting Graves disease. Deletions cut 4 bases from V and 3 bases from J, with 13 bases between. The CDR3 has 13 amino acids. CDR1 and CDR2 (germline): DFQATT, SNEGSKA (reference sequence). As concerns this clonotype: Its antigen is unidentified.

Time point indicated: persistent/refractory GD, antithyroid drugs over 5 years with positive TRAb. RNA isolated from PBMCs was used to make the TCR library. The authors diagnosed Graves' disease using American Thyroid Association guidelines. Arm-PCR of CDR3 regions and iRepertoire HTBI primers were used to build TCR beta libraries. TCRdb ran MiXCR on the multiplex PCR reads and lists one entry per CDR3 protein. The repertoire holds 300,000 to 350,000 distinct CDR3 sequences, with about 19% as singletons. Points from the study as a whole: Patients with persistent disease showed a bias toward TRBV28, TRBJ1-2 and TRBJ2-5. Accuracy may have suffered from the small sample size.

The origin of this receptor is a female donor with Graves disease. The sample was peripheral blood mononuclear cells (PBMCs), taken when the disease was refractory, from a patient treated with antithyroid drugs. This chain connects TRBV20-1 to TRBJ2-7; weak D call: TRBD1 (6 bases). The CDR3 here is CSATPGQIYEQYF. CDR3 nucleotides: TGCAGTGCTACTCCGGGACAAATCTACGAGCAGTACTTC.